This TCR beta chain comes out of a study of cytomegalovirus exposure and HLA in healthy donors. On the study more broadly: From donors who were HLA-typed, an early data release held around 85 million unique TCRs.

Overall study findings and caveats: Rare sequences made up most TCRs, while some public TCRs were found in many donors. Rates of TCR association differed by HLA locus in a later analysis, with DRB1 highest and HLA-C lowest.

Concerning this clone itself: Its antigen is unidentified.

A multiplex PCR was run with 60 Vbeta primers and 13 Jbeta primers. The repertoire was sequenced with immunoSEQ multiplex PCR; TCRdb's copy has only in-frame clones and lacks some. This table holds about 210,000 clones, roughly 85% found once. V was clipped by 2 bases and J by 3 bases; unmatched bases: 17. The CDR3 has 19 residues. This clonotype was sampled from a girl under 10 years old in good health and CMV-seronegative. V usage is TRBV6-7 and J usage is TRBJ1-2, with TRBD1 identical over 8 bases. TRBV6-7 is an ORF, and what it does is uncertain. The source material was PBMCs. The CDR3, as DNA: TGTGCCAGCAGTTACCCCCCGGACAGGGTCCGCAAAAAGGACTATGGCTACACCTTC. Translated, it gives CASSYPPDRVRKKDYGYTF.